One and the same sample provided the 19 T cell receptor beta chains below, sequenced in a study of blood T cell repertoires in COVID-19. Sequenced by immunoSEQ multiplex PCR; TCRdb stores in-frame clones only, minus some. The repertoire holds 80,000 or so clones, roughly 90% seen once, with roughly a sixth in the top ten. The sample was peripheral blood. The receptor set was obtained from a human donor in a cohort sampled during active COVID-19.

The V call is TRBV6-2 or TRBV6-3, the J call TRBJ2-1; D may be TRBD1 (6 bases). This CDR3 has 14 amino acids. Germline V gene data show CDR1 as MNHEY and CDR2 as SVGEGT. V was shortened by 4 bases and J by 10 bases, with 17 bases between the two germline ends. CDR3 in amino acids: CASSSPRGPGEQFF. CDR3 nucleotide sequence: TGTGCCAGCAGTTCCCCCAGGGGCCCGGGCGAGCAGTTCTTC.

The chain combines TRBV19 with TRBJ1-1; 7 nucleotides align to TRBD1. V lost 5 bases to trimming and J lost 5 bases; unmatched junction nucleotides: 5. The CDR3 runs to 13 residues. Germline V CDR1 and CDR2: LNHDA, SQIVND (reference sequence). The CDR3 DNA reads as TGTGCCAGTAGTGCCTACAGGGGAACTGAAGCTTTCTTT. Its translation is CASSAYRGTEAFF.

The chain is built from TRBV12-1 and TRBJ2-1; the D call TRBD2 from the table was never checked on the DNA. TRBV12-1 constitutes a pseudogene. The CDR3 sequence is 19 residues long. The CDR3 DNA follows: TGTGCCAGCAGCTTTGGACTAGCGTCAAGGATGGGCCCCGCGGCGGAGCAGTTCTTC. The encoded protein is CASSFGLASRMGPAAEQFF.

The chain employs TRBV5-4 and TRBJ1-2, with TRBD1 as a possible D gene (5 bases). Germline CDR1 reads SGHNT; CDR2 reads YYREEE (reference sequence). This CDR3 has 15 residues. With 1 base removed from V and 5 bases from J, the gap between germline ends came to 15 bases. The CDR3 DNA sequence: TGTGCCAGCAGCTTGAGGTGGGGACGGGGGTATGGCTACACCTTC. The encoded protein is CASSLRWGRGYGYTF.

CDR3 sequence reads: CAISDGVLANEQYF. CDR3 nucleotide sequence: TGTGCCATCAGTGATGGGGTTCTAGCTAACGAGCAGTACTTC. The chain uses TRBV10-3 and TRBJ2-7; possible D gene TRBD2, 5 bases. The CDR3 has 14 amino acids. Germline V gene sequence: CDR1 ENHRY, CDR2 SYGVKD. Deletions cut 3 bases from V and 5 bases from J, with 14 bases between.

V usage is TRBV7-2 and J usage is TRBJ2-7; 9 bases match TRBD1. Germline CDR1 is SGHTA and CDR2 is FQGNSA. Trimming took 5 bases from V and 0 from J; bases not matched to a gene: 5. The CDR3 runs 15 residues. The CDR3, as DNA: TGTGCCAGCAGCCGCACAGGGGGCCCCTCCTACGAGCAGTACTTC. It translates to CASSRTGGPSYEQYF. Full variable domain (outside the CDR3, taken from reference TRBV7-2 and TRBJ2-7): GAGVSQSPSNKVTEKGKDVELRCDPISGHTALYWYRQSLGQGLEFLIYFQGNSAPDKSGLPSDRFSAERTGGSVSTLTIQRTQQEDSAVYLCASSRTGGPSYEQYFGPGTRLTVT.

The chain joins TRBV2 to TRBJ1-5; 8 nucleotides agree with TRBD1. Germline V gives CDR1 SNHLY, CDR2 FYNNEI. J gave up 1 base and V 6 bases, and 5 bases lay outside the gene matches. CDR3 length: 15 amino acids. The CDR3 sequence: CASRDRDRSNQPQHF. The CDR3 DNA reads as TGTGCCAGCAGAGACCGGGACAGGAGCAATCAGCCCCAGCATTTT.

The chain combines TRBV5-1 with TRBJ2-1, with 12 bases matching TRBD2. Losses at the gene ends were 3 bases for V and 9 bases for J; bases not matched to a gene: 7. Germline V gene data show CDR1 as SGHRS and CDR2 as YFSETQ. The CDR3 covers 15 residues. The CDR3 DNA follows: TGCGCCAGCAGCTCTTCTAGCGGGAGGGCGGGTGAGCAGTTCTTC. Protein: CASSSSSGRAGEQFF.

The rearrangement joins TRBV5-6 to TRBJ2-7, with 8 positions matching TRBD2. Unmatched junction bases numbered 4, after V lost 4 bases and J lost 4 bases. CDR3 length equals 13 residues. The germline V gene has CDR1 SGHDT and CDR2 YYEEEE. CDR3 sequence reads: CASSVAGNYEQYF. The CDR3 DNA is TGTGCCAGCAGCGTAGCGGGAAATTACGAGCAGTACTTC.

The genes are TRBV15 and TRBJ1-3; 8 bases fit TRBD1. The CDR3 is made up of 16 amino acids. V was pared by 0 bases and J by 3 bases, with 4 bases of the junction left unmatched. Germline CDR1 and CDR2: LNHNV and YYDKDF (reference sequence). The CDR3 bases are TGTGCCACCAGCAGAGATATCGGGACAGGTGGAAACACCATATATTTT. This encodes CATSRDIGTGGNTIYF.

The genes are TRBV19 and TRBJ1-4; D is unresolved. V lost 4 bases to trimming and J lost 3 bases, with 12 bases between them. The germline V gene has CDR1 LNHDA and CDR2 SQIVND (reference sequence). The CDR3 covers 15 residues. CDR3 bases: TGTGCCAGTAGTAGTGGGGAGGAATCTAATGAAAAACTGTTTTTT. Amino acids: CASSSGEESNEKLFF.

This chain uses TRBV9 with TRBJ1-1; 10 bases are a match to TRBD1. CDR1 is SGDLS and CDR2 is YYNGEE in the germline V gene. This CDR3 has 16 amino acids. Losses at the gene ends were 0 bases for V and 3 bases for J; bases not matched to a gene: 5. The CDR3 region is CASSVGTGGLHTEAFF. The CDR3, as DNA: TGTGCCAGCAGCGTAGGGACAGGGGGTTTGCACACTGAAGCTTTCTTT.

The V and J genes are TRBV5-1 and TRBJ2-7, with 8 bases fitting TRBD2. The junction had 11 bases not matched to a gene; V was cut back by 4 bases and J by 5 bases. CDR3 length: 15 residues. Germline-derived CDR1 and CDR2 are SGHRS and YFSETQ. CDR3: CASSAVLADKDEQYF. The CDR3 DNA follows: TGCGCCAGCAGCGCCGTACTAGCGGATAAGGACGAGCAGTACTTC.

The genes are TRBV6-5 and TRBJ1-2; tentatively, D is TRBD1 (5 bases). The V end lost 11 bases, the J end lost 1 base, and 14 bases lay between the germline ends. Germline V gene sequence: CDR1 MNHEY, CDR2 SVGAGI. This CDR3 is 13 amino acids long. CDR3 sequence reads: CALGAPGNYGYTF. CDR3 in DNA: TGTGCCTTAGGGGCGCCGGGTAACTATGGCTACACCTTC.

V usage is TRBV5-5 and J usage is TRBJ2-3; the match to TRBD1 covers 9 bases. V gave up 2 bases and J gave up 2 bases; unmatched junction bases: 6. The CDR3 loop spans 16 amino acids. Germline V gives CDR1 SGHKS, CDR2 YYEKEE (reference sequence). The CDR3 protein is CASSFGQGSFTDTQYF. The DNA for the CDR3 is TGTGCCAGCAGCTTTGGACAGGGGAGCTTCACAGATACGCAGTATTTT.

This clone was observed once. The chain employs TRBV30 and TRBJ1-4; 9 positions match TRBD1. Unmatched junction bases numbered 3, after V lost 3 bases and J lost 4 bases. This CDR3 comprises 14 residues. Germline assignment: CDR1 GTSNPN and CDR2 SVGIG (reference sequence). This chain's CDR3 is CAWRETGGNEKLFF. CDR3 sequence (DNA): TGTGCCTGGAGAGAGACAGGGGGTAATGAAAAACTGTTTTTT.

The chain uses TRBV19 and TRBJ2-7; a weak D match, TRBD2 (5 bases). CDR3 length equals 13 residues. V lost 5 bases and J 0 bases, leaving 8 bases between the germline ends. Looked up from germline, CDR1 is LNHDA and CDR2 is SQIVND (reference sequence). The CDR3 region is CASSSGDSYEQYF. CDR3 sequence (DNA): TGTGCCAGTAGTTCCGGGGACTCCTACGAGCAGTACTTC.

This chain connects TRBV18 to TRBJ1-5, with TRBD1 matching 7 bases. Germline V lookup: CDR1 KGHSH, CDR2 LQKENI. The trim removed 1 base at V and 5 bases at J, leaving 2 bases unmatched. The CDR3 spans 14 residues. The CDR3: CASSPQTGDQPQHF. The CDR3 DNA reads TGTGCCAGCTCACCACAAACAGGGGATCAGCCCCAGCATTTT. The full variable domain, completed using reference TRBV18 and TRBJ1-5, is NAGVMQNPRHLVRRRGQEARLRCSPMKGHSHVYWYRQLPEEGLKFMVYLQKENIIDESGMPKERFSAEFPKEGPSILRIQQVVRGDSAAYFCASSPQTGDQPQHFGDGTRLSIL.

Concerning this clone itself: The sample holds other DNA sequences that translate to the same CDR3. CDR3 sequence: CASSLAQGNEQYF. CDR3 nucleotide sequence: TGTGCCAGCAGCTTAGCCCAGGGGAACGAGCAGTACTTC. The chain recombines TRBV11-2 with TRBJ2-7; D is possibly TRBD1 (6 bases). Germline V gene data show CDR1 as SGHAT and CDR2 as FQNNGV. CDR3 length: 13 residues. V gave up 1 base and J gave up 5 bases, with 9 bases separating them.